The 12 T cell receptor beta chains listed next were all sequenced from one sample in a study of T-cell memory formation after mild COVID-19. TCRdb independently ran MiXCR on the 5' RACE reads; one entry per CDR3 protein. In the table there are about half a million distinct CDR3 sequences, about 20% of which are singletons. Sequenced input: PBMCs or a T cell subset sorted from them (not recorded which). Every receptor here comes from an adult woman who had mild COVID-19 (a few samples of this study predate the infection). Cell type and time point are not known.

The chain carries TRBV5-1 and TRBJ2-3, with a possible D match to TRBD2 (6 bases). V was pared by 0 bases and J by 8 bases, with 13 bases between. CDR1 and CDR2 from the germline V gene are SGHRS and YFSETQ. The CDR3 spans 14 residues. In nucleotides, the CDR3 is TGCGCCAGCAGCTTGGCCCAGGCGGAGGGTACGCAGTATTTT. It translates to CASSLAQAEGTQYF.

The chain joins TRBV6-5 to TRBJ2-1; D assignment may be TRBD1 or TRBD2 (5 bases each). The length of the CDR3 is 14 residues. Germline V lookup: CDR1 MNHEY, CDR2 SVGAGI. V lost 5 bases, J lost 3 bases, and 11 bases lay in between. The CDR3 nucleotides are TGTGCCAGCAGTACCGGGACGTACTACAATGAGCAGTTCTTC. Translation: CASSTGTYYNEQFF.

The gene calls are TRBV7-9 and TRBJ2-1; D is perhaps TRBD2 (5 bases). Per germline, CDR1 SEHNR and CDR2 FQNEAQ (reference sequence). With 0 bases removed from V and 8 bases from J, the gap between germline ends came to 11 bases. CDR3 size: 14 residues. CDR3 loop: CASSLAGEWDEQFF. In DNA, the CDR3 is TGTGCCAGCAGCTTAGCGGGAGAGTGGGATGAGCAGTTCTTC.

The chain combines TRBV5-6 with TRBJ2-3; the match to TRBD2 covers 11 bases. In germline, CDR1 is SGHDT, CDR2 YYEEEE. This CDR3 is built from 14 residues. J lost 6 bases, V lost 5 bases, and 5 bases had no gene match. CDR3 nucleotide sequence: TGTGCCAGCAGGACTAGCGGGAATCGGGATACGCAGTATTTT. It yields the protein CASRTSGNRDTQYF.

This clonotype was found many times. The chain has TRBV6-6 and TRBJ2-5; 10 bases line up with TRBD2. The V and J ends lost 8 bases and 5 bases, in that order; junction bases with no gene match: 11. Germline CDR1 reads MNHNY; CDR2 reads SVGAGI (reference sequence). The length of the CDR3 is 15 residues. The CDR3 sequence: CASALSSGRFETQYF. The CDR3 nucleotides read TGTGCCAGCGCACTATCTAGCGGGAGATTTGAGACCCAGTACTTC.

This clonotype has just one count. This chain uses TRBV6-6 with TRBJ2-7; weak D call: TRBD1 (6 bases). CDR3 size: 14 residues. The V gene's germline CDR1 is MNHNY and CDR2 SVGAGI (reference sequence). V lost 5 bases to trimming and J lost 7 bases, with 18 bases between them. CDR3 region: CASSPRGQTGEQYF. The CDR3 DNA is TGTGCCAGCAGTCCCAGAGGACAGACTGGGGAGCAGTACTTC.

The chain joins TRBV7-6 to TRBJ2-1; TRBD2 agrees at 10 bases. The V segment lost 1 base and the J segment 7 bases; nucleotides outside the gene matches: 4. The germline V gene has CDR1 SGHVS and CDR2 FNYEAQ. CDR3 length equals 15 residues. The CDR3 reads CASSLESGRANEQFF. The CDR3 region has the DNA TGTGCCAGCAGCTTAGAGAGCGGGAGGGCGAATGAGCAGTTCTTC.

With respect to this clonotype: This sequence may be a read error, since a much larger clone differs from it by one base. The gene calls are TRBV6-2 or TRBV6-3 and TRBJ2-7, with 7 bases identical to TRBD1. The trim removed 6 bases at V and 5 bases at J, leaving 7 bases unmatched. The CDR3 consists of 13 residues. Germline V gene lookup returns CDR1 MNHEY and CDR2 SVGEGT. Written as DNA, the CDR3 is TGTGCCAGCAGCCCAGACAGGGTCCACGAGCAGTACTTC. Its protein is CASSPDRVHEQYF.

In its sample, this clonotype was seen a few times. V is TRBV3-1 and J is TRBJ1-5; D is perhaps TRBD1 (5 bases). The V end was cut by 4 bases, the J end by 2 bases, with 6 bases between. The CDR3 length is 13 residues. Germline V lookup: CDR1 LGHDT, CDR2 YNNKEL (reference sequence). The CDR3 sequence is CASSRRGNQPQHF. CDR3 nucleotide sequence: TGTGCCAGCAGCCGCAGGGGCAATCAGCCCCAGCATTTT.

This chain uses TRBV18 with TRBJ2-1, with 11 positions matching TRBD2. Germline V gene sequence: CDR1 KGHSH, CDR2 LQKENI. This CDR3 has 15 amino acids. Germline trimming cut 6 bases from V and 7 bases from J; bases unmatched to any gene: 8. The CDR3 DNA sequence: TGTGCCAGCTCTCAGGGACTAGCGGATGGGAATGAGCAGTTCTTC. It yields the protein CASSQGLADGNEQFF.

The V call is TRBV27, the J call TRBJ1-1, with 7 bases matching TRBD1. The CDR3 is made up of 13 amino acids. The germline gives CDR1 MNHEY, CDR2 SMNVEV (reference sequence). Unmatched junction bases numbered 4, after V lost 6 bases and J lost 3 bases. The CDR3 nucleotides read TGTGCCAGCAGGGAAGACAGGGACACTGAAGCTTTCTTT. This translates into CASREDRDTEAFF.

This chain uses TRBV5-1 with TRBJ1-2, with TRBD1 matching 8 bases. The germline V gene encodes CDR1 SGHRS and CDR2 YFSETQ. V lost 2 bases, J lost 2 bases, and 2 bases stayed unmatched. This CDR3 comprises 14 residues. The CDR3 region is CASSFDRGNYGYTF. The CDR3 DNA reads as TGCGCCAGCAGCTTTGACAGGGGAAACTATGGCTACACCTTC.